One and the same sample provided the 32 T cell receptor beta chains below, sequenced in a study of T cells in Graves' hyperthyroidism and ophthalmopathy. RNA transcripts gave rise to amplified TCR beta CDR3 regions. Carried out on the TCR CDR3, a first-round RT-PCR used the HTBI primer set. Via MiXCR, TCRdb re-called the multiplex PCR reads, giving one row per CDR3 protein. The data contain about 570,000 distinct CDR3 sequences, 46% of them singletons. Source material: peripheral blood or thyroid tissue (not recorded which). The receptor source for this set is an adult woman with Graves' disease, either hyperthyroidism or ophthalmopathy (not recorded which).

A note on this clonotype: This could be a read error, since a much larger clone is one nucleotide away. In nucleotides, the CDR3 is TGCGCCAGCAGCTACGGGACATTTTACGAGCAGTGCTTC. Residues: CASSYGTFYEQCF. V and J are TRBV5-1 and TRBJ2-7, with D perhaps matching TRBD1 (6 bases). Germline V gene lookup returns CDR1 SGHRS and CDR2 YFSETQ. This CDR3 region has 13 residues.

A single count supports this clonotype. The rearrangement uses TRBV2 and TRBJ1-1, with unresolved D. CDR3 length: 16 residues. From germline, CDR1 is SNHLY and CDR2 FYNNEI. V was clipped by 8 bases and J by 2 bases, with 21 bases between them. The CDR3 region has the DNA TGTGCCAGCCGCTTGACCGCGAGCTCTGGAAACACTGAAGCTTTCTTT. Its protein is CASRLTASSGNTEAFF.

The sample holds many counts of this clonotype. V usage is TRBV6-6 and J usage is TRBJ1-4, with unresolved D. There are 13 residues in the CDR3. V was cut by 6 bases and J by 5 bases, with 10 bases left in between. Per the germline V gene, CDR1 is MNHNY and CDR2 is SVGAGI (reference sequence). The CDR3 sequence is CASRRIRNEKLFF. DNA for the CDR3: TGTGCCAGCAGGAGGATTAGGAATGAAAAACTGTTTTTT.

This clonotype was counted many times. The chain combines TRBV20-1 with TRBJ1-6, with TRBD1 as a possible D gene (6 bases). The CDR3 sequence is 15 residues long. CDR1 and CDR2 (germline): DFQATT, SNEGSKA (reference sequence). V lost 5 bases, J lost 4 bases, and 15 bases lay in between. In DNA form, the CDR3 reads TGCAGTGCTCACTTAACAGGGTCTTATAATTCACCCCTCCACTTT. Residues: CSAHLTGSYNSPLHF.

This clonotype was counted ten times or more. The V and J genes are TRBV5-1 and TRBJ1-3, with D perhaps TRBD1 (6 bases). This CDR3 spans 17 amino acids. CDR1 is SGHRS, CDR2 YFSETQ, per germline. V gave up 4 bases and J gave up 0 bases, with 17 bases separating them. Written as DNA, the CDR3 is TGCGCCAGCAGCGACTTGTCCAGGGGCCACTCTGGAAACACCATATATTTT. Its translation is CASSDLSRGHSGNTIYF.

This clonotype was recorded many times. This chain links TRBV6-1 with TRBJ1-6; D not certain. This CDR3 is built from 12 residues. V lost 4 bases, J lost 10 bases, and 8 bases lay in between. Germline-derived CDR1 and CDR2 are MNHNS and SASEGT. The CDR3 DNA reads as TGTGCCAGCAGTGGGGCTAGATCACCCCTCCACTTT. Residues: CASSGARSPLHF.

This clonotype was seen ten or more times. The gene calls are TRBV7-2 and TRBJ1-3; D may be TRBD1 (5 bases). V lost 5 bases and J lost 3, with 14 bases in between. CDR1 is SGHTA, CDR2 FQGNSA, per germline. The CDR3 totals 15 residues. The CDR3 region is CASSPRGGRGNTIYF. CDR3 nucleotide sequence: TGTGCCAGCAGCCCCCGGGGGGGACGTGGAAACACCATATATTTT. Filled out from reference TRBV7-2 and TRBJ1-3, the complete variable domain reads GAGVSQSPSNKVTEKGKDVELRCDPISGHTALYWYRQSLGQGLEFLIYFQGNSAPDKSGLPSDRFSAERTGGSVSTLTIQRTQQEDSAVYLCASSPRGGRGNTIYFGEGSWLTVV.

The chain recombines TRBV2 with TRBJ1-2; D unclear. Germline CDR1 reads SNHLY; CDR2 reads FYNNEI. Trimming left V 1 base short and J 3 bases short, with 6 bases between. The CDR3 extends over 13 amino acids. As DNA, the CDR3 is TGTGCCAGCAGTGAAGGCAAGTACTATGGCTACACCTTC. Protein sequence: CASSEGKYYGYTF.

The sample holds many counts of this clonotype. The gene calls are TRBV12-3 or TRBV12-4 and TRBJ1-4; D gene ambiguous. The CDR3 is 13 amino acids. V gave up 2 bases and J gave up 8 bases, with 9 bases separating them. CDR3 residues: CASSLLGEEKLFF. In DNA form, the CDR3 reads TGTGCCAGCAGTTTACTCGGGGAGGAAAAACTGTTTTTT.

V and J are TRBV20-1 and TRBJ1-5; D is perhaps TRBD1 (5 bases). The CDR3 length is 14 residues. CDR1 is DFQATT, CDR2 SNEGSKA, per germline (reference sequence). Trimming stripped 6 bases from V and 7 bases from J, with 19 bases between. The CDR3 loop is CSASRDLGRQPQHF. Here the CDR3 DNA reads TGCAGTGCCAGCCGGGACCTCGGACGCCAGCCCCAGCATTTT.

The V call is TRBV5-1, the J call TRBJ1-5; 7 bases agree with TRBD1. This CDR3 comprises 16 residues. The V and J ends lost 0 bases and 6 bases, in that order; junction bases with no gene match: 9. CDR1 and CDR2 from the germline V gene are SGHRS and YFSETQ. CDR3 loop: CASSLGAGGAGQPQHF. CDR3 in DNA: TGCGCCAGCAGCTTGGGGGCAGGGGGGGCCGGTCAGCCCCAGCATTTT.

The sample holds a few counts of this clonotype. V gene TRBV7-6 combines with J gene TRBJ2-7; possible D gene TRBD1, 6 bases. The V gene lost 5 bases and the J gene lost 3 bases, with 14 bases spanning the gap. The germline CDR1 and CDR2 sequences are SGHVS and FNYEAQ. CDR3 length: 14 amino acids. This chain's CDR3 is CASSTPGHLYEQYF. The CDR3, as DNA: TGTGCCAGCAGCACGCCGGGACACCTCTACGAGCAGTACTTC.

The table lists this clonotype with many counts. This chain uses TRBV12-3 or TRBV12-4 with TRBJ2-2; TRBD1 aligns across 7 bases. The CDR3 length is 14 residues. Trimming cost V 6 bases and J 4 bases; bases outside gene matches: 5. In DNA, the CDR3 is TGTGCCAGCAGAAGACAGGGTGGCACCGGGGAGCTGTTTTTT. Residues: CASRRQGGTGELFF.

This chain joins TRBV29-1 and TRBJ1-5; 10 bases agree with TRBD1. The CDR3 covers 13 residues. The germline V gene encodes CDR1 SQVTM and CDR2 ANQGSEA. V was pared by 7 bases and J by 5 bases, with 5 bases of the junction left unmatched. DNA for the CDR3: TGCAGCGCGGGACAGGGGCTGCATCAGCCCCAGCATTTT. Translated, it gives CSAGQGLHQPQHF.

This clonotype was seen just once. The rearrangement uses TRBV20-1 and TRBJ1-2; perhaps TRBD1 as D (6 bases). The CDR3 runs to 13 residues. V lost 5 bases to trimming and J lost 7 bases, with 17 bases between them. Germline V lookup: CDR1 DFQATT, CDR2 SNEGSKA (reference sequence). The CDR3 DNA follows: TGCAGTGCTCCCAGCACAGGGACCTCTGGCTACACCTTC. It encodes CSAPSTGTSGYTF.

V gene TRBV7-8 combines with J gene TRBJ1-5; D uncertain. With 5 bases removed from V and 0 bases from J, the gap between germline ends came to 8 bases. The germline V gene encodes CDR1 SGHVS and CDR2 FQNEAQ. The CDR3 extends over 14 amino acids. This chain's CDR3 is CASSADASNQPQHF. In DNA form, the CDR3 reads TGTGCCAGCAGCGCAGACGCTAGCAATCAGCCCCAGCATTTT.

The chain uses TRBV7-8 and TRBJ2-7; 14 nucleotides align to TRBD2. V trimming: 5 bases; J trimming: 9 bases; junction bases outside the gene matches: 9. This CDR3 comprises 15 residues. In germline, CDR1 is SGHVS, CDR2 FQNEAQ. The CDR3 protein is CASSNRLAGGPGQYF. CDR3 nucleotides: TGTGCCAGCAGCAACCGACTAGCGGGAGGGCCTGGGCAGTACTTC.

The chain is built from TRBV12-3 or TRBV12-4 and TRBJ1-5, with D hard to call. The CDR3 spans 14 residues. The V end was cut by 7 bases, the J end by 3 bases, with 13 bases between. CDR3: CASTPAQFNQPQHF. CDR3 nucleotide sequence: TGTGCCAGCACCCCTGCCCAATTCAATCAGCCCCAGCATTTT.

This clonotype has at least ten counts. The chain employs TRBV7-9 and TRBJ2-5; the D is unclear. This CDR3 spans 15 amino acids. From germline, CDR1 is SEHNR and CDR2 FQNEAQ (reference sequence). V dropped 3 bases and J dropped 2 bases, with 13 bases sitting between them. The CDR3 nucleotides read TGTGCCAGCAGCTTCGGCCATCATGGGCAAGAGACCCAGTACTTC. Translated: CASSFGHHGQETQYF.

V gene TRBV14 combines with J gene TRBJ2-2; 8 bases fit TRBD1. Germline V gene sequence: CDR1 SGHDN, CDR2 FVKESK. Losses at the gene ends were 5 bases for V and 9 bases for J; bases not matched to a gene: 23. This CDR3 is built from 19 residues. This CDR3 is CASSVGPGGRPAGVRELFF. The CDR3 region has the DNA TGTGCCAGCAGCGTAGGCCCAGGGGGCAGACCGGCAGGTGTACGGGAGCTGTTTTTT.

The V and J genes are TRBV7-2 and TRBJ2-3, with 11 bases identical to TRBD2. Unmatched junction bases numbered 5, after V lost 5 bases and J lost 4 bases. This CDR3 contains 15 residues. Germline V lookup: CDR1 SGHTA, CDR2 FQGNSA. CDR3 DNA sequence: TGTGCCAGCAGCCCAACTAGCGGGAGCCCAGATACGCAGTATTTT. Its translation is CASSPTSGSPDTQYF.

There are many counts of this clonotype. The V gene is TRBV12-3 or TRBV12-4, the J gene TRBJ1-4; no clear D gene. The CDR3 extends over 11 amino acids. Trimming cost V 6 bases and J 6 bases, with 5 bases left between them. CDR3 nucleotides: TGTGCCAGCAGGGAGGATGAAAAACTGTTTTTT. Residues: CASREDEKLFF.

This clonotype appeared a few times. V and J are TRBV5-1 and TRBJ1-2; no clear D gene. The V gene lost 1 base and the J gene lost 2 bases, with 6 bases spanning the gap. The germline CDR1 and CDR2 sequences are SGHRS and YFSETQ. The CDR3 is 13 residues long. The CDR3, as DNA: TGCGCCAGCAGCTTGTACCAGAACTATGGCTACACCTTC. Translation: CASSLYQNYGYTF.

J is TRBJ1-5 and V is TRBV24-1; D not resolved. This CDR3 has 16 residues. V gave up 5 bases and J gave up 6 bases, with 19 bases separating them. The germline CDR1 and CDR2 sequences are KGHDR and SFDVKD. This chain's CDR3 is CATSGRTSGMGQPQHF. CDR3 nucleotide sequence: TGTGCCACCAGTGGTAGGACTAGCGGGATGGGTCAGCCCCAGCATTTT.

This clonotype was recorded many times. V is TRBV5-6 and J is TRBJ1-6, with D maybe TRBD1 (5 bases). The CDR3 is 15 amino acids. Germline assignment: CDR1 SGHDT and CDR2 YYEEEE. V lost 6 bases and J 7 bases, leaving 17 bases between the germline ends. CDR3 DNA sequence: TGTGCCAGCACCACGTGGGCAGGGTCGAATTCACCCCTCCACTTT. Translated: CASTTWAGSNSPLHF.

This clonotype was seen repeatedly, ten times or more. This chain links TRBV5-1 with TRBJ1-1, with TRBD1 matching 9 bases. V was pared by 3 bases and J by 3 bases, with 3 bases of the junction left unmatched. This CDR3 has 14 residues. In germline, CDR1 is SGHRS, CDR2 YFSETQ. CDR3 nucleotides: TGCGCCAGCAGCTCGGGACAGGGCTACACTGAAGCTTTCTTT. Translated: CASSSGQGYTEAFF.

This clonotype showed up just once. The CDR3 ends on some other residue instead of the conserved phenylalanine or tryptophan, so this is likely a read error. Because the CDR3's place on the DNA is in doubt, the DNA is left out and the CDR3 is given as listed by TCRdb. The rearrangement uses TRBV12-3 or TRBV12-4 and TRBJ2-7; the D segment call TRBD1 is taken from the table without a DNA check. With termini counted, the CDR3 has 8 amino acids. This CDR3 is CASSPLPG.

The chain combines TRBV11-2 with TRBJ1-3, with a weak D call TRBD1 (5 bases). Germline V lookup: CDR1 SGHAT, CDR2 FQNNGV. The CDR3 extends over 14 amino acids. V shed 5 bases and J shed 4 bases, with 12 bases lying between them. The CDR3 protein is CASSLVGGGNTIYF. The CDR3 DNA reads as TGTGCCAGCAGCCTAGTGGGGGGAGGAAACACCATATATTTT.

Worth noting for this clonotype: This sequence may be a read error, since a much larger clone differs from it by one base. V gene TRBV5-6 combines with J gene TRBJ2-2; D may be TRBD1 (6 bases). This CDR3 has 17 residues. The germline V and J ends were trimmed by 4 bases and 6 bases, with 22 bases remaining between them. Per the germline V gene, CDR1 is SGHDT and CDR2 is YYEEEE. The CDR3 nucleotides are TGTGCCAGCAGCGCAACAGAGGGGGATGATGGAGCCGGGGAGCTGTTTTTT. This gives the protein CASSATEGDDGAGELFF.

This clonotype has a count of ten or more. The gene calls are TRBV4-2 and TRBJ1-5; D possibly corresponds to TRBD1 (5 bases). CDR3 length: 14 amino acids. Germline assignment: CDR1 LGHNA and CDR2 YNFKEQ. V lost 1 base, J lost 6 bases, and 10 bases lay in between. CDR3 loop: CASSQADTGQPQHF. CDR3 in DNA: TGTGCCAGCAGCCAAGCGGACACGGGTCAGCCCCAGCATTTT.

V and J are TRBV7-9 and TRBJ2-2; TRBD2 agrees at 8 bases. V lost 5 bases and J lost 5; bases outside the gene matches: 10. The CDR3 loop spans 16 amino acids. CDR1 and CDR2 (germline): SEHNR, FQNEAQ (reference sequence). CDR3 loop: CASSPRGQRETGELFF. In DNA, the CDR3 is TGTGCCAGCAGCCCTAGGGGCCAGCGGGAGACCGGGGAGCTGTTTTTT.

V and J are TRBV25-1 and TRBJ1-1; 9 bases align to TRBD1. This CDR3 is built from 15 residues. In germline, CDR1 is MGHDK, CDR2 SYGVNS. Unmatched junction bases numbered 8, after V lost 3 bases and J lost 6 bases. In nucleotides, the CDR3 is TGTGCCAGCAGTGACTTGGGACAGGGCCTCTCTGAAGCTTTCTTT. Its translation is CASSDLGQGLSEAFF.